The 29 T cell receptor beta chains presented below share a single source sample, sequenced in a study of follicular helper T cells after annual influenza vaccination. Sequencing was performed with immunoSEQ multiplex PCR; in TCRdb, only in-frame clones are kept and a portion is missing. The table shows 7,500 to 9,500 clones, with 75% to 85% occurring only once. Time point of the sample: 2013-2014 season, 7 days after vaccination. The source material was CXCR5+ CD38- circulating T follicular helper cells from blood, sampled 7 days after influenza vaccination. Subset denoted: circulating Tfh, non-naive CD4+CXCR5+PD-1+ (ICOS+CD38+ or ICOS-CD38-). These receptors were collected from an adult who received the influenza vaccine.

For the CDR3, the DNA is TGTGCCAGCAGCCGCGGGACAGGGGGTTTGGGTAATAATTCACCCCTCCACTTT. Residues: CASSRGTGGLGNNSPLHF. The V gene is TRBV7-9, the J gene TRBJ1-6, with 11 nucleotides matching TRBD1. V was clipped by 5 bases and J by 5 bases; unmatched bases: 11. Germline V lookup: CDR1 SEHNR, CDR2 FQNEAQ (reference sequence). The CDR3 has 18 residues.

V gene TRBV5-1 combines with J gene TRBJ1-1; D is undetermined. There are 17 residues in the CDR3. CDR1 is SGHRS, CDR2 YFSETQ, per germline. V lost 0 bases, J lost 1 base, and 16 bases lay in between. Here the CDR3 reads CASSLASGRLGNTEAFF. CDR3 bases: TGCGCCAGCAGCTTGGCCTCTGGCCGTTTGGGGAACACTGAAGCTTTCTTT.

The count of this clone is one. The chain is built from TRBV7-2 and TRBJ2-1, with unresolved D. V lost 2 bases to trimming and J lost 7 bases, with 9 bases between them. This CDR3 is built from 13 residues. Germline V CDR1 and CDR2: SGHTA, FQGNSA. As DNA, the CDR3 is TGTGCCAGCAGCTTAAGTTTTGAGAATGAGCAGTTCTTC. Protein: CASSLSFENEQFF.

This chain joins TRBV7-2 and TRBJ2-1; D is uncertain. The CDR3 covers 12 residues. CDR1 is SGHTA, CDR2 FQGNSA, per germline. Trimming stripped 4 bases from V and 6 bases from J, with 7 bases between. The DNA of the CDR3 is TGTGCCAGCAGCTCCACTTTCAATGAGCAGTTCTTC. This sequence encodes CASSSTFNEQFF.

As concerns this clone: Germline is not matched at one junction end, which may reflect a read error. V gene TRBV7-2 combines with J gene TRBJ2-5; D is ambiguous. CDR3 length equals 12 residues. Germline lookup yields CDR1 SGHTA and CDR2 FQGNSA. CDR3 coding DNA: TGTGCCAGCAGCTTGGGCGAAGAGGCCCAGTACTTC. It encodes CASSLGEEAQYF.

The chain couples TRBV7-2 to TRBJ1-4, with 7 positions matching TRBD1. The junction had 11 bases not matched to a gene; V was cut back by 5 bases and J by 8 bases. CDR3 length: 15 residues. The germline V gene has CDR1 SGHTA and CDR2 FQGNSA. This chain's CDR3 is CASSQPSTGEEKLFF. The CDR3 bases are TGTGCCAGCAGCCAGCCGTCTACAGGGGAAGAAAAACTGTTTTTT. The whole variable domain, remainder taken from reference TRBV7-2 and TRBJ1-4, is GAGVSQSPSNKVTEKGKDVELRCDPISGHTALYWYRQSLGQGLEFLIYFQGNSAPDKSGLPSDRFSAERTGGSVSTLTIQRTQQEDSAVYLCASSQPSTGEEKLFFGSGTQLSVL.

DNA for the CDR3: TGTGCCACCAGCAGCATACTGGACGCTAATGAAAAACTGTTTTTT. Translating it yields CATSSILDANEKLFF. V usage is TRBV15 and J usage is TRBJ1-4; no clear D gene. This CDR3 contains 15 residues. The V and J ends lost 3 bases and 3 bases respectively, with 11 bases between them. Per the germline V gene, CDR1 is LNHNV and CDR2 is YYDKDF (reference sequence).

The chain couples TRBV6-5 to TRBJ1-2, with D unclear. CDR3 length equals 13 residues. V was pared by 6 bases and J by 0 bases, with 8 bases between. Germline values: CDR1 MNHEY, CDR2 SVGAGI. The CDR3 sequence: CASRSSSNYGYTF. The CDR3 coding sequence is TGTGCCAGCAGGTCGTCCTCTAACTATGGCTACACCTTC.

This chain joins TRBV7-2 and TRBJ2-3; no clear D. V lost 2 bases and J 2 bases, leaving 2 bases between the germline ends. The CDR3 covers 12 residues. Germline lookup yields CDR1 SGHTA and CDR2 FQGNSA. The CDR3 bases are TGTGCCAGCAGCTTACACACAGATACGCAGTATTTT. It codes for CASSLHTDTQYF.

The J gene is TRBJ1-2, the V gene TRBV28, with D tentatively TRBD1 (6 bases). Per germline, CDR1 MDHEN and CDR2 SYDVKM. This CDR3 comprises 13 residues. The germline V and J ends were trimmed by 5 bases and 2 bases, with 9 bases remaining between them. CDR3 residues: CASSQTGNYGYTF. The CDR3 DNA reads TGTGCCAGCAGTCAAACAGGGAACTATGGCTACACCTTC.

The chain links TRBV7-2 to TRBJ1-5; 7 bases fit TRBD1. The length of the CDR3 is 14 residues. CDR1 SGHTA and CDR2 FQGNSA come from the germline V gene. With 0 bases clipped from V and 4 bases from J, the junction kept 0 bases outside the gene matches. As DNA, the CDR3 is TGTGCCAGCAGCTTAGCGACAGGGAATCAGCCCCAGCATTTT. It is translated as CASSLATGNQPQHF.

The chain has TRBV10-3 and TRBJ1-5; D perhaps matches TRBD1 (5 bases). The germline CDR1 and CDR2 sequences are ENHRY and SYGVKD. With 10 bases removed from V and 5 bases from J, the gap between germline ends came to 21 bases. The CDR3 totals 15 residues. As DNA, the CDR3 is TGTGCCACAAAGATTGGCCAGGGTGAGGATCAGCCCCAGCATTTT. This encodes CATKIGQGEDQPQHF.

This rearrangement joins TRBV6-5 to TRBJ2-5, with a tentative D call TRBD1 (6 bases). V lost 6 bases and J 4 bases, leaving 12 bases between the germline ends. Germline V CDR1 and CDR2: MNHEY, SVGAGI. This CDR3 region has 13 residues. CDR3 region: CASRQGLGETQYF. CDR3 sequence (DNA): TGTGCCAGCAGACAGGGTTTGGGAGAGACCCAGTACTTC.

This chain uses TRBV7-9 with TRBJ2-2; possibly TRBD1 for D (5 bases). Trimming took 7 bases from V and 6 from J, leaving 12 bases between them. Germline V gene data show CDR1 as SEHNR and CDR2 as FQNEAQ (reference sequence). This CDR3 is built from 13 residues. Written as DNA, the CDR3 is TGTGCCAGCAAGGGGCTAGAAGCCGGGGAGCTGTTTTTT. Amino acids: CASKGLEAGELFF.

The chain is built from TRBV5-1 and TRBJ2-5; a weak D match, TRBD2 (7 bases). The CDR3 sequence is 15 residues long. V shed 0 bases and J shed 5 bases, with 14 bases lying between them. Germline loops: CDR1 SGHRS, CDR2 YFSETQ. The DNA for the CDR3 is TGCGCCAGCAGCTTGGCGGGGGGCAGGGAGGAGACCCAGTACTTC. It yields the protein CASSLAGGREETQYF.

CDR3 protein: CASSYRAGQNYEQYF. CDR3 DNA: TGTGCCAGCAGTTACCGGGCGGGGCAGAACTACGAGCAGTACTTC. This chain joins TRBV6-6 and TRBJ2-7; D may be TRBD2 (6 bases). Germline V lookup: CDR1 MNHNY, CDR2 SVGAGI (reference sequence). Trimming stripped 2 bases from V and 3 bases from J, with 14 bases between. The CDR3 is 15 residues long.

The chain joins TRBV20-1 to TRBJ2-3; 7 bases fit TRBD1. Trimming cost V 4 bases and J 5 bases; bases outside gene matches: 0. The CDR3 loop spans 11 amino acids. Germline V gene data show CDR1 as DFQATT and CDR2 as SNEGSKA (reference sequence). The DNA of the CDR3 is TGCAGTGCTACAGGGGGAGATACGCAGTATTTT. Its protein is CSATGGDTQYF.

The rearrangement links TRBV30 to TRBJ2-3, with 10 bases fitting TRBD2. The CDR3 runs to 16 residues. From germline, CDR1 is GTSNPN and CDR2 SVGIG (reference sequence). J was trimmed by 7 bases and V by 1 base; bases with no gene match: 11. The CDR3, as DNA: TGTGCCTGGAGTGGACTAGCGGGCCCGGGCAGGAATACGCAGTATTTT. Translating gives CAWSGLAGPGRNTQYF.

The CDR3 protein is CASSRLSGTGGHNTGELFF. The CDR3 DNA sequence: TGTGCCAGCAGCCGTCTTTCCGGGACAGGGGGTCACAACACCGGGGAGCTGTTTTTT. The V gene is TRBV5-4, the J gene TRBJ2-2; 11 positions agree with TRBD1. The germline gives CDR1 SGHNT, CDR2 YYREEE (reference sequence). V was pared by 4 bases and J by 2 bases, with 13 bases of the junction left unmatched. The length of the CDR3 is 19 residues.

V is TRBV7-8 and J is TRBJ2-3, with 7 bases matching TRBD1. With V trimmed by 5 bases and J by 6 bases, 11 bases remained unmatched. The CDR3 is made up of 15 amino acids. Germline V gene sequence: CDR1 SGHVS, CDR2 FQNEAQ. The CDR3 sequence: CASSPDWDRADTQYF. CDR3 nucleotides: TGTGCCAGCAGCCCAGACTGGGACAGAGCTGATACGCAGTATTTT. Drawing the rest from reference TRBV7-8 and TRBJ2-3, the complete variable domain is GAGVSQSPRYKVAKRGQDVALRCDPISGHVSLFWYQQALGQGPEFLTYFQNEAQLDKSGLPSDRFFAERPEGSVSTLKIQRTQQEDSAVYLCASSPDWDRADTQYFGPGTRLTVL.

The genes are TRBV18 and TRBJ1-4, with 7 bases aligning to TRBD1. The CDR3 totals 16 residues. V lost 4 bases, J lost 8 bases, and 13 bases stayed unmatched. The germline V gene has CDR1 KGHSH and CDR2 LQKENI. CDR3 protein: CASSRSGQAKGEKLFF. As DNA, the CDR3 is TGTGCCAGCTCACGTTCTGGACAGGCCAAGGGGGAAAAACTGTTTTTT.

The chain carries TRBV5-5 and TRBJ2-3, with no clear D. The germline CDR1 and CDR2 sequences are SGHKS and YYEKEE (reference sequence). The V and J ends lost 4 bases and 1 base respectively, with 16 bases between them. The CDR3 covers 16 residues. CDR3: CASSVRPMTGTDTQYF. CDR3 nucleotide sequence: TGTGCCAGCAGCGTAAGACCCATGACGGGCACAGATACGCAGTATTTT.

This clone was observed a few times. The J gene is TRBJ2-7, the V gene TRBV6-1; D unresolved. Germline V gives CDR1 MNHNS, CDR2 SASEGT. The CDR3 extends over 10 amino acids. V lost 4 bases to trimming and J lost 6 bases, with 4 bases between them. The CDR3, as DNA: TGTGCCAGCAGTGTCCTCGAGCAGTACTTC. Residues: CASSVLEQYF.

The chain couples TRBV30 to TRBJ2-2; perhaps D is TRBD1 or TRBD2 (5 bases each). Trimming cost V 3 bases and J 4 bases, with 12 bases left between them. From germline, CDR1 is GTSNPN and CDR2 SVGIG (reference sequence). The CDR3 consists of 14 residues. The CDR3: CAWRGVASTGELFF. The CDR3 DNA reads as TGTGCCTGGAGGGGGGTGGCCTCCACCGGGGAGCTGTTTTTT. Full variable domain (rest looked up from reference TRBV30 and TRBJ2-2): SQTIHQWPATLVQPVGSPLSLECTVEGTSNPNLYWYRQAAGRGLQLLFYSVGIGQISSEVPQNLSASRPQDRQFILSSKKLLLSDSGFYLCAWRGVASTGELFFGEGSRLTVL.

The J gene is TRBJ1-6, the V gene TRBV5-4; possible D gene TRBD1, 6 bases. Germline CDR1 is SGHNT and CDR2 is YYREEE (reference sequence). The CDR3 loop spans 14 amino acids. The V and J ends lost 4 bases and 7 bases respectively, with 12 bases between them. CDR3 loop: CASSQQGGNSPLHF. The CDR3 nucleotides are TGTGCCAGCAGCCAACAGGGAGGGAATTCACCCCTCCACTTT.

The rearrangement links TRBV29-1 to TRBJ2-5; D not certain. This CDR3 has 13 residues. V gave up 4 bases and J gave up 4 bases, with 13 bases separating them. In germline, CDR1 is SQVTM, CDR2 ANQGSEA. This chain's CDR3 is CSVAQVPGETQYF. The DNA for the CDR3 is TGCAGCGTTGCCCAAGTGCCGGGAGAGACCCAGTACTTC.

This chain links TRBV28 with TRBJ2-5; D gene ambiguous. The germline CDR1 and CDR2 sequences are MDHEN and SYDVKM. V was clipped by 8 bases and J by 0 bases, with 13 bases between them. The CDR3 spans 14 residues. CDR3 bases: TGTGCCAGCCTCCGAGCGCCCAACCAAGAGACCCAGTACTTC. Amino acid sequence: CASLRAPNQETQYF.

The chain joins TRBV28 to TRBJ2-2; D gene uncertain. Trimming cost V 6 bases and J 1 base, with 6 bases left between them. There are 13 residues in the CDR3. Germline V lookup: CDR1 MDHEN, CDR2 SYDVKM. The CDR3 reads CASRYRNTGELFF. The CDR3 DNA is TGTGCCAGCAGATACAGGAACACCGGGGAGCTGTTTTTT.

V gene TRBV21-1 combines with J gene TRBJ2-7; the listed D gene, TRBD2, was not tested against the DNA. TRBV21-1 is described as a pseudogene. CDR3 size: 15 residues. CDR3 in DNA: TGTGCCAGCAACTCAACTAGCGGAACCGCCTACGAGCAGTACTTC. This encodes CASNSTSGTAYEQYF.